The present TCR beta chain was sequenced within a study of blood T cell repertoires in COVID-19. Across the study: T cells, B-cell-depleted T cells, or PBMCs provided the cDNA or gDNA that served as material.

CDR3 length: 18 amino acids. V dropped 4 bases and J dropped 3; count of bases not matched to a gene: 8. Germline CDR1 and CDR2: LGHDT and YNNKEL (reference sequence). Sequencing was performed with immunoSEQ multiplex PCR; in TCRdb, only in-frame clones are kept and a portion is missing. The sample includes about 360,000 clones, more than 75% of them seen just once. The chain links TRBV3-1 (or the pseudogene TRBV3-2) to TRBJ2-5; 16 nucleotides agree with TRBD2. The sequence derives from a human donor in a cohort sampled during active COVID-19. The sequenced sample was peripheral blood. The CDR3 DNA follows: TGTGCCAGCAGCCTCCTCTCCGGGACTAGCGGGGGGGAAGAGACCCAGTACTTC. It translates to CASSLLSGTSGGEETQYF.